This entry lists 5 T cell receptor beta chains sequenced from one sample in a study of Ad26.COV2.S vaccination and SARS-CoV-2 variants. Indicated treatment: some 20 received Ad26.COV2.S at low or high dose, single or two shots; roughly five received placebo; per-sample allocation not given. The investigators took samples on day 63 after the first vaccine or placebo injection. The repertoire was sequenced with immunoSEQ multiplex PCR; TCRdb's copy has only in-frame clones and lacks some. The data hold roughly 400,000 clones, with about 92% observed a single time. The sample consisted of peripheral blood, taken in a trial of Ad26.COV2.S vaccine versus placebo. These receptors were collected from a person between 18 and 59 years old who received the Ad26.COV2.S COVID-19 vaccine or a placebo.

In DNA form, the CDR3 reads TGTGCCAGCAGGGGATACAGGGGAGGTTCCACCGGGGAGCTGTTTTTT. It is translated as CASRGYRGGSTGELFF. The chain has TRBV2 and TRBJ2-2, with D possibly being TRBD1 (7 bases). Trimming removed 6 bases from V and 4 bases from J, with 18 bases in between. There are 16 residues in the CDR3. Germline V gives CDR1 SNHLY, CDR2 FYNNEI.

The rearrangement uses TRBV6-1 and TRBJ2-3, with 9 bases aligning to TRBD2. V shed 5 bases and J 5 bases; nucleotides not matched to a gene: 17. The germline CDR1 and CDR2 sequences are MNHNS and SASEGT. There are 18 residues in the CDR3. The CDR3 nucleotides are TGTGCCAGCAGTAAAGGCCCCTCGGGAGCGGGGGGTCAAGATACGCAGTATTTT. Translating it yields CASSKGPSGAGGQDTQYF.

This clone occurred a few times. V is TRBV6-6 and J is TRBJ1-1; 8 bases align to TRBD1. Germline trimming cut 6 bases from V and 0 bases from J; bases unmatched to any gene: 6. The CDR3 totals 15 residues. CDR1 and CDR2 from the germline V gene are MNHNY and SVGAGI (reference sequence). This CDR3 is CASSRQGSMNTEAFF. The CDR3 DNA reads as TGTGCCAGCAGCAGACAGGGGTCCATGAACACTGAAGCTTTCTTT.

To note about this clone: In the same sample, other DNA sequences code for this CDR3. The chain couples TRBV5-1 to TRBJ2-3; D unclear. The CDR3 consists of 13 residues. The germline CDR1 and CDR2 sequences are SGHRS and YFSETQ. Trimming shortened V by 0 bases and J by 3 bases, and 5 bases separated the two germline ends. This CDR3 reads CASSLVVTDTQYF. The DNA for the CDR3 is TGCGCCAGCAGCTTGGTGGTAACAGATACGCAGTATTTT.

Only one count was recorded for this clone. The J gene is TRBJ1-6, the V gene TRBV28, with 10 bases matching TRBD1. This CDR3 is built from 16 residues. Germline CDR1 reads MDHEN; CDR2 reads SYDVKM. With 5 bases clipped from V and 3 bases from J, the junction kept 4 bases outside the gene matches. As DNA, the CDR3 is TGTGCCAGCAGTCTGACAGGGGGCAGCTATAATTCACCCCTCCACTTT. Its translation: CASSLTGGSYNSPLHF.